These 2 T cell receptor beta chains came from one sample sequenced in a study of T cell repertoires in cytomegalovirus infection. TCRdb processed the reads anew with MiXCR; each CDR3 protein has one entry. This table has a few hundred thousand distinct CDR3 sequences, 40% appearing once. These receptors are not linked to any known antigen. Sequenced material: cultured PBMCs, taken from culture after CMV antigen stimulation. The receptors were gathered from a human donor in good health (CMV status not recorded). Some clones in this sample may be carry-over from other donors' samples.

This clonotype was seen more than once but under ten times. The chain's CDR3 is CASSAGSGDEKLFF. The DNA for the CDR3 is TGTGCCAGCAGCGCAGGGTCAGGGGATGAAAAACTGTTTTTT. The V call is TRBV7-9, the J call TRBJ1-4; the D gene is possibly TRBD1 (6 bases). V was shortened by 5 bases and J by 6 bases, with 13 bases between the two germline ends. The CDR3 consists of 14 residues. Germline V lookup: CDR1 SEHNR, CDR2 FQNEAQ (reference sequence).

The rearrangement links TRBV7-6 to TRBJ1-1; D call uncertain. The CDR3 is 13 residues long. Trimming removed 4 bases at V and 2 bases at J, with 8 bases between. Per the germline V gene, CDR1 is SGHVS and CDR2 is FNYEAQ. CDR3 sequence reads: CASSYSQNTEAFF. The CDR3 DNA is TGTGCCAGCAGCTATTCCCAAAACACTGAAGCTTTCTTT. The full variable domain, its missing parts supplied by reference TRBV7-6 and TRBJ1-1, is GAGVSQSPRYKVTKRGQDVALRCDPISGHVSLYWYRQALGQGPEFLTYFNYEAQQDKSGLPNDRFSAERPEGSISTLTIQRTEQRDSAMYRCASSYSQNTEAFFGQGTRLTVV.